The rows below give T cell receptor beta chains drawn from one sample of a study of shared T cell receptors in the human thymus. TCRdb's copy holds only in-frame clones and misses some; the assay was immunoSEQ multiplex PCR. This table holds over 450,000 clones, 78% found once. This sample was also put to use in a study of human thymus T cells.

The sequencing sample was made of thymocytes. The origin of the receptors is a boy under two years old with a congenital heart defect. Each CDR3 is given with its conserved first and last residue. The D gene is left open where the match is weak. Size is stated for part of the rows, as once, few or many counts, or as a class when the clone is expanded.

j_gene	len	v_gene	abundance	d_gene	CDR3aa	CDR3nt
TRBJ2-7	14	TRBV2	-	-	CASRNSEGESEQYF	TGTGCCAGCAGGAACTCGGAGGGAGAGAGCGAGCAGTACTTC
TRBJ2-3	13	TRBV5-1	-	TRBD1	CASRDRETDTQYF	TGCGCCAGCCGGGACAGGGAGACAGATACGCAGTATTTT
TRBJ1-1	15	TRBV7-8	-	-	CASSLAPDSLGKAFF	TGTGCCAGCAGCTTAGCACCCGACAGTCTTGGTAAAGCTTTCTTT
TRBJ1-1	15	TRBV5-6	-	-	CASSLLAGAGTEAFF	TGTGCCAGCAGCTTGCTGGCGGGGGCCGGGACTGAAGCTTTCTTT
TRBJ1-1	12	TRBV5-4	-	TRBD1	CASSVDRGGAFF	TGTGCCAGCAGCGTCGACAGGGGGGGAGCTTTCTTT
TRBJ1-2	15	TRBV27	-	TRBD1	CASSLGGQGNYGYTF	TGTGCCAGCAGCTTAGGGGGACAGGGGAACTATGGCTACACCTTC
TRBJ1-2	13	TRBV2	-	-	CASAWRGDYGYTF	TGTGCCAGCGCATGGCGGGGGGACTATGGCTACACCTTC
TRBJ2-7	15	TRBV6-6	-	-	CASSYSEGGSYEQYF	TGTGCCAGCAGTTACTCCGAAGGGGGCTCCTACGAGCAGTACTTC
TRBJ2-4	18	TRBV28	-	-	CASSLSFLIALAKNIQYF	TGTGCCAGCAGTTTAAGCTTCCTAATTGCCTTAGCCAAAAACATTCAGTACTTC
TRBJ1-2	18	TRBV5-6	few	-	CASSLALEGTNSVYGYTF	TGTGCCAGCAGCTTGGCTTTAGAAGGGACAAATTCTGTATACGGCTACACCTTC
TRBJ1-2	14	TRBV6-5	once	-	CASSYRVGEGGYTF	TGTGCCAGCAGTTACCGCGTCGGGGAGGGAGGCTACACCTTC
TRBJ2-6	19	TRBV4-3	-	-	CASSRRGGGPTRGANVLTF	TGCGCCAGCAGCCGGAGAGGTGGGGGCCCCACGCGTGGGGCCAACGTCCTGACTTTC
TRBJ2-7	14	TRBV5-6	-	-	CASSLGDTHYEQYF	TGTGCCAGCAGCTTGGGGGACACGCACTACGAGCAGTACTTC
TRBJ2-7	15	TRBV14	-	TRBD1	CASSRRDRKYSEQYF	TGTGCCAGCAGCCGACGGGACAGGAAATATTCCGAGCAGTACTTC
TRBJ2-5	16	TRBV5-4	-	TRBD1	CASSFDRGLGQETQYF	TGTGCCAGCAGCTTCGACAGGGGATTGGGTCAAGAGACCCAGTACTTC
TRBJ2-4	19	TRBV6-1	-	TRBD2	CASSEALAGGPEGKNIQYF	TGTGCCAGCAGTGAAGCCCTAGCGGGAGGGCCCGAGGGCAAAAACATTCAGTACTTC
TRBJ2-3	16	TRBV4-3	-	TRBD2	CASSPWGTLAADTQYF	TGCGCCAGCAGCCCCTGGGGGACCCTAGCGGCAGATACGCAGTATTTT
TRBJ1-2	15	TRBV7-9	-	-	CASSLGVSRGYGYTF	TGTGCCAGCAGCTTAGGAGTTTCAAGGGGCTATGGCTACACCTTC
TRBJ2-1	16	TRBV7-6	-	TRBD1	CASIKIPGQRYNEQFF	TGTGCCAGCATCAAAATTCCGGGACAGAGATACAATGAGCAGTTCTTC
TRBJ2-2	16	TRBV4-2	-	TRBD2	CASSQGLAEGTGELFF	TGTGCCAGCAGCCAGGGACTAGCGGAAGGCACCGGGGAGCTGTTTTTT
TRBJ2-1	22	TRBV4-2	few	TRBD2	CASSQECEGLAGGRSSYNEQFF	TGTGCCAGCAGCCAAGAGTGTGAAGGACTAGCGGGAGGGAGGAGCTCCTACAATGAGCAGTTCTTC
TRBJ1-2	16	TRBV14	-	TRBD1	CASSQVEGQGSYGYTF	TGTGCCAGCAGCCAAGTGGAGGGACAGGGGAGCTATGGCTACACCTTC
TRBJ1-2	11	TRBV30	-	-	CAWSDRSGYTF	TGTGCCTGGTCCGACAGGTCCGGCTACACCTTC
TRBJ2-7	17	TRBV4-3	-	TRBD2	CASSQAFTSGSEREQYF	TGCGCCAGCAGCCAAGCCTTCACTAGCGGGTCCGAGAGGGAGCAGTACTTC
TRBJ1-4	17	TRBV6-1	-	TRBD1	CASSEALGQGTNEKLFF	TGTGCCAGCAGTGAAGCGCTGGGACAGGGGACTAATGAAAAACTGTTTTTT
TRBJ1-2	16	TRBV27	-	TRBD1	CASSRTKDRGEGGYTF	TGTGCCAGCAGCCGAACAAAGGACAGGGGTGAGGGTGGCTACACCTTC
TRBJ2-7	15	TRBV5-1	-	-	CASSPKPGSRNEQYF	TGCGCCAGCAGCCCGAAACCGGGATCCCGAAACGAGCAGTACTTC
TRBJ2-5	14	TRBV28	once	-	CASRSRQDQETQYF	TGTGCCAGCAGATCAAGACAGGACCAAGAGACCCAGTACTTC
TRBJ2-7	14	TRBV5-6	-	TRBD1	CASSPDRETYEQYF	TGTGCCAGCAGCCCAGACAGGGAAACCTACGAGCAGTACTTC
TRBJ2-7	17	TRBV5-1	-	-	CASSFLQKDRTVHEQYF	TGCGCCAGCAGCTTTCTCCAAAAAGACAGGACGGTTCACGAGCAGTACTTC
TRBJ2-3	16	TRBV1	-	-	CTSSQDPGLEADTQYF	TGCACCAGCAGCCAAGATCCGGGACTAGAAGCAGATACGCAGTATTTT
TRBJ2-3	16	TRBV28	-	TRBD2	CASSLFGLAGAGTQYF	TGTGCCAGCAGTCTATTCGGACTAGCGGGAGCGGGTACGCAGTATTTT
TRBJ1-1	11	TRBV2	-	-	CASSVSGVAFF	TGTGCCAGCAGTGTTTCAGGGGTAGCTTTCTTT